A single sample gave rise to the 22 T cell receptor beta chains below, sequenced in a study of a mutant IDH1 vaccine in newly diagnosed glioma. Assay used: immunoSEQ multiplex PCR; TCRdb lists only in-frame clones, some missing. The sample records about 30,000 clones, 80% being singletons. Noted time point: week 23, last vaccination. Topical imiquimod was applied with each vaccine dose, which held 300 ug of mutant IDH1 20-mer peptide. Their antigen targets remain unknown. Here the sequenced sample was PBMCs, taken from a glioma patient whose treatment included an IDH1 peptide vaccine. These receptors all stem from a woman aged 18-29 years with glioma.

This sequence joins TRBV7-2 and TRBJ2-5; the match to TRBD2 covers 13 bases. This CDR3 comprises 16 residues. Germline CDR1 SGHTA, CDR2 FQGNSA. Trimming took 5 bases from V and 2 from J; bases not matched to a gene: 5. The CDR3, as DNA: TGTGCCAGCAGCGGGGGACTAGCGGGGAATCAAGAGACCCAGTACTTC. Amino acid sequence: CASSGGLAGNQETQYF.

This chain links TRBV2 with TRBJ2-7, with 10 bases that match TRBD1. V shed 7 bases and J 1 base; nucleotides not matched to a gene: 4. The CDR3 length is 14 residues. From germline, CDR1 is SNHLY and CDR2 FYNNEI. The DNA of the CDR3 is TGTGCCAGCAATGGACAGGGGGGTTCCTACGAGCAGTACTTC. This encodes CASNGQGGSYEQYF.

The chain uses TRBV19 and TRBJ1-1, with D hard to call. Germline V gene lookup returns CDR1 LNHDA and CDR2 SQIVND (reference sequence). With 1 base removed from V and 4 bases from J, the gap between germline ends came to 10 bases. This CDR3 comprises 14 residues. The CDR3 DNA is TGTGCCAGTAGTATAGGAGGCAGGATCACTGAAGCTTTCTTT. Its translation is CASSIGGRITEAFF.

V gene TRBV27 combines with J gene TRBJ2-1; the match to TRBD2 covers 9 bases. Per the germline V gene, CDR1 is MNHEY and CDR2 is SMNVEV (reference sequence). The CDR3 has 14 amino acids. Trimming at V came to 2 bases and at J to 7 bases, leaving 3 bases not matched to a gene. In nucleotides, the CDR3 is TGTGCCAGCAGTTTAGTGACTAGCGGAAATGAGCAGTTCTTC. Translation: CASSLVTSGNEQFF.

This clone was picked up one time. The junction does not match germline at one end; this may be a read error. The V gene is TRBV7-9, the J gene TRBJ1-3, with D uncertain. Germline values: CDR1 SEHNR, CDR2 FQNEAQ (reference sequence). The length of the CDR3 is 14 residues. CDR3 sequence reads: CASSLGESGNTIYF. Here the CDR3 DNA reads TGTGCCAGCAGTTTAGGCGAGTCTGGAAACACCATATATTTT.

The CDR3 nucleotides read TGCAGCGTCTGCTTTACAGGTGTACGAATTTATGGCTACACCTTC. It specifies CSVCFTGVRIYGYTF. This chain uses TRBV29-1 with TRBJ1-2; maybe TRBD1 (5 bases). CDR1 is SQVTM and CDR2 is ANQGSEA in the germline V gene. V dropped 6 bases and J dropped 5 bases, with 22 bases sitting between them. The CDR3 sequence is 15 residues long.

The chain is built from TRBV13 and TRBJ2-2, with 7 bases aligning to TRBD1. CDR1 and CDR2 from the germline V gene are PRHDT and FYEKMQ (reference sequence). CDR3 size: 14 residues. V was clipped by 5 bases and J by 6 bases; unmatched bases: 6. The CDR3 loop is CASSTQGDAGELFF. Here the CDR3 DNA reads TGTGCCAGCAGCACTCAGGGGGACGCCGGGGAGCTGTTTTTT.

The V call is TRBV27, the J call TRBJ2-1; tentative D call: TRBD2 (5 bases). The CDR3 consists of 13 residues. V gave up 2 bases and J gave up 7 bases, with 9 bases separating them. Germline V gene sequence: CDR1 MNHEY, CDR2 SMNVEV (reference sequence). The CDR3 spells CASSLTADNEQFF. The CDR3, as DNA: TGTGCCAGCAGTTTAACAGCGGATAATGAGCAGTTCTTC.

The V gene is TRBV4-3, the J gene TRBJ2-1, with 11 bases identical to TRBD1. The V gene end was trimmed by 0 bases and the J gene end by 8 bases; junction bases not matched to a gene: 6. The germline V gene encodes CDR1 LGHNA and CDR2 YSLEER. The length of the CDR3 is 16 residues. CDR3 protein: CASSQEPGQGVDEQFF. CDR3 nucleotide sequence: TGCGCCAGCAGCCAAGAGCCGGGACAGGGGGTCGATGAGCAGTTCTTC.

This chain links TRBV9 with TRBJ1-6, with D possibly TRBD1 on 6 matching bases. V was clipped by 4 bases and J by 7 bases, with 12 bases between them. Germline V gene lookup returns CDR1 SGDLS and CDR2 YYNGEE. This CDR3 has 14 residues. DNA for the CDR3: TGTGCCAGCAGCCAGGGAACAGGGAATTCACCCCTCCACTTT. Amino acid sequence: CASSQGTGNSPLHF. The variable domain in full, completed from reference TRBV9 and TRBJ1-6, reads DSGVTQTPKHLITATGQRVTLRCSPRSGDLSVYWYQQSLDQGLQFLIQYYNGEERAKGNILERFSAQQFPDLHSELNLSSLELGDSALYFCASSQGTGNSPLHFGNGTRLTVT.

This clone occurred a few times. The CDR3: CAWSGDSNQPQHF. The CDR3 coding sequence is TGTGCCTGGAGCGGTGATAGCAATCAGCCCCAGCATTTT. The chain employs TRBV30 and TRBJ1-5, with D uncertain. V shed 3 bases and J shed 0 bases, with 6 bases lying between them. CDR1 and CDR2 (germline): GTSNPN, SVGIG (reference sequence). This CDR3 contains 13 residues.

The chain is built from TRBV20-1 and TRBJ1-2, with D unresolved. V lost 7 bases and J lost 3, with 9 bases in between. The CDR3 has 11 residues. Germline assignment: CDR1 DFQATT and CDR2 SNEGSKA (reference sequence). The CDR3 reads CSVGGDYGYTF. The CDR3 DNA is TGCAGTGTGGGTGGGGACTATGGCTACACCTTC.

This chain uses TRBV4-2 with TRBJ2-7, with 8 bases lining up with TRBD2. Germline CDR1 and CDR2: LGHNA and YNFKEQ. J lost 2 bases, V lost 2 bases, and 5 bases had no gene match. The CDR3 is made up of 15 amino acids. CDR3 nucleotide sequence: TGTGCCAGCAGCCAACCGGGAGGGCCCCCCTACGAGCAGTACTTC. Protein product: CASSQPGGPPYEQYF.

CDR3 sequence reads: CASSDQGRDNSPLHF. CDR3 DNA sequence: TGTGCCAGTAGTGACCAGGGGAGGGATAATTCACCCCTCCACTTT. The chain has TRBV19 and TRBJ1-6, with D maybe TRBD1 (6 bases). Germline CDR1 reads LNHDA; CDR2 reads SQIVND (reference sequence). The V end lost 5 bases, the J end lost 5 bases, and 13 bases lay between the germline ends. This CDR3 is 15 amino acids long.

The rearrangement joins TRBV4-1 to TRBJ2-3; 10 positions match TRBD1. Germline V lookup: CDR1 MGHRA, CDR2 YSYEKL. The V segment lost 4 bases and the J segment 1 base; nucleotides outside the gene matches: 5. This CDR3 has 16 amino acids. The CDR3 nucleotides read TGCGCCAGCAGCCCTGACAGGGGGCGGGGCACAGATACGCAGTATTTT. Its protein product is CASSPDRGRGTDTQYF.

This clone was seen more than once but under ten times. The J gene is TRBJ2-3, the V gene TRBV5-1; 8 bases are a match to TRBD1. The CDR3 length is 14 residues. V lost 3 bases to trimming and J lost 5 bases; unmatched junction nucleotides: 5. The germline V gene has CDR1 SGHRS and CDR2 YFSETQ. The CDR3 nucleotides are TGCGCCAGCAGCTCAGGACAGGGTATAGATACGCAGTATTTT. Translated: CASSSGQGIDTQYF.

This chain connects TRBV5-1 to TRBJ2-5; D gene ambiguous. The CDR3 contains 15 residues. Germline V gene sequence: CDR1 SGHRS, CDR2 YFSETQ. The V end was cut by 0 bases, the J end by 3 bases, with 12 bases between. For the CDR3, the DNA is TGCGCCAGCAGCTTGGGGTCCGGAATGAAAGAGACCCAGTACTTC. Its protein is CASSLGSGMKETQYF.

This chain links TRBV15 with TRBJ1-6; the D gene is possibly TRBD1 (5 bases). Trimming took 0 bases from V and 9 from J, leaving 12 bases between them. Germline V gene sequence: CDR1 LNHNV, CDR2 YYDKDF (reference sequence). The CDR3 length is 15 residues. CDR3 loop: CATSRDDSLGSPLHF. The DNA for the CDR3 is TGTGCCACCAGCAGAGATGACAGTCTAGGTTCACCCCTCCACTTT.

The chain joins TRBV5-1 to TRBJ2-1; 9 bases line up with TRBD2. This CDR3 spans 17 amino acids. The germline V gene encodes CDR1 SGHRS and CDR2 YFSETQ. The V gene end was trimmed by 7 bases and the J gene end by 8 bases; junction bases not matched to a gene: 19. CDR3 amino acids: CASGGGLAKVFKDEQFF. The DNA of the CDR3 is TGCGCCAGCGGTGGGGGACTAGCAAAAGTCTTTAAGGATGAGCAGTTCTTC.

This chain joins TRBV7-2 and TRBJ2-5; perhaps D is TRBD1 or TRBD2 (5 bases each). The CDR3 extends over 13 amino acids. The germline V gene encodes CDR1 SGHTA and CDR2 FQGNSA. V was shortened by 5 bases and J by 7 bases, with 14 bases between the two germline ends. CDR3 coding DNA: TGTGCCAGCAGCCCGGGACCTACGGGGACCCAGTACTTC. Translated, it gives CASSPGPTGTQYF.

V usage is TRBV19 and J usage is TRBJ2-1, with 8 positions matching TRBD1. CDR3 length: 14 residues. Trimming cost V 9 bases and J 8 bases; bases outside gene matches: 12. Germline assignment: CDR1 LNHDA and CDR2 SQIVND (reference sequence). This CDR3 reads CASSRGQGYYEQFF. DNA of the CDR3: TGTGCCAGCAGCCGAGGACAGGGCTATTATGAGCAGTTCTTC.

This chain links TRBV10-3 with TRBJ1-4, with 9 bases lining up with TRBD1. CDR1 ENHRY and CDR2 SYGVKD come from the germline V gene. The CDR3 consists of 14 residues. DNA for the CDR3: TGTGCTTCCAGAGCCGGGACAGGGCTTGAAAAACTGTTTTTT. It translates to CASRAGTGLEKLFF.